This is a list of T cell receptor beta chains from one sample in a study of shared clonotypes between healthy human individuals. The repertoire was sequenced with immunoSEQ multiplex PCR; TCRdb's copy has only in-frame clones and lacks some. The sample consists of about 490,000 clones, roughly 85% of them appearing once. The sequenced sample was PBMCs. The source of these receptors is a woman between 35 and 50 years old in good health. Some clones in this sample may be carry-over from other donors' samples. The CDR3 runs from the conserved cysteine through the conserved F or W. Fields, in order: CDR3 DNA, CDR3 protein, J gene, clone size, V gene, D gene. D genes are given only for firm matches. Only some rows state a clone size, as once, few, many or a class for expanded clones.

DNA: TGTGCCAGCAGCGACAGGGTCACAGATACGCAGTATTTT; CDR3: CASSDRVTDTQYF; J: TRBJ2-3; size: .; V: TRBV7-2; D: TRBD1
DNA: TGTGCCAGCAGCTTAGAGGTGAATGAGCAGTTCTTC; CDR3: CASSLEVNEQFF; J: TRBJ2-1; size: once; V: TRBV7-9; D: .
DNA: TGTGCCAGCAGGATCTACAGGGGAGGCTACGAGCAGTACTTC; CDR3: CASRIYRGGYEQYF; J: TRBJ2-7; size: .; V: TRBV2; D: .
DNA: TGTGCCAGCAGTGTCGGTAGCGGGAACACCGGGGAGCTGTTTTTT; CDR3: CASSVGSGNTGELFF; J: TRBJ2-2; size: .; V: TRBV6-1; D: .
DNA: TGTGCCAGCAGCCCTGACTCGGGAGGGTTCTACAATGAGCAGTTCTTC; CDR3: CASSPDSGGFYNEQFF; J: TRBJ2-1; size: .; V: TRBV9; D: TRBD2
DNA: TGTGCCTCTTCCGGGACAGGGATAGGGGGCTACACCTTC; CDR3: CASSGTGIGGYTF; J: TRBJ1-2; size: .; V: TRBV30; D: TRBD1
DNA: TGTGCCAGCAGCTCGAGGACTAGTGGGGGGTACCAAGAGACCCAGTACTTC; CDR3: CASSSRTSGGYQETQYF; J: TRBJ2-5; size: .; V: TRBV7-2; D: TRBD2
DNA: TGTGCCAGCAGCTTAGCTCTAAGTGGGGAGCAGTACTTC; CDR3: CASSLALSGEQYF; J: TRBJ2-7; size: .; V: TRBV7-6; D: .
DNA: TGTGCCAGCAGTTGGGGGCCTAACATTGAAAAACTGTTTTTT; CDR3: CASSWGPNIEKLFF; J: TRBJ1-4; size: .; V: TRBV6-1; D: .
DNA: TGTGCCAGTAGTAAGTCCCAGCACACCGGGGAGCTGTTTTTT; CDR3: CASSKSQHTGELFF; J: TRBJ2-2; size: .; V: TRBV19; D: .
DNA: TGTGCCAGCTCACCGGGACTAGCGGGACCCAACTCCTACGAGCAGTACTTC; CDR3: CASSPGLAGPNSYEQYF; J: TRBJ2-7; size: .; V: TRBV18; D: TRBD2
DNA: TGCAGCGCTGGACTAGGAGAAGCAGATACGCAGTATTTT; CDR3: CSAGLGEADTQYF; J: TRBJ2-3; size: .; V: TRBV29-1; D: TRBD2
DNA: TGCGCCAGCAGCTTTGGACCTACGAACACTGAAGCTTTCTTT; CDR3: CASSFGPTNTEAFF; J: TRBJ1-1; size: .; V: TRBV5-1; D: .
DNA: TGTGCCAGTAGTACCACCGGGACAGGGGGCCTGAACACTGAAGCTTTCTTT; CDR3: CASSTTGTGGLNTEAFF; J: TRBJ1-1; size: .; V: TRBV19; D: TRBD1
DNA: TGTGCCAGCAGCCTAGCCCCGGACGCCTCCCAAGAGACCCAGTACTTC; CDR3: CASSLAPDASQETQYF; J: TRBJ2-5; size: .; V: TRBV11-2; D: .
DNA: TGTGCCAGTAGTATATCCCGACAGGTCAATCAGCCCCAGCATTTT; CDR3: CASSISRQVNQPQHF; J: TRBJ1-5; size: .; V: TRBV19; D: .
DNA: TGTGCCAGCAGCCCTCGACTAGCGGAACAGAGCATCAATGAGCAGTTCTTC; CDR3: CASSPRLAEQSINEQFF; J: TRBJ2-1; size: .; V: TRBV9; D: TRBD2
DNA: TGCGCCAGCAGCTTGCAGGGGGCCGGCAATGAAAAACTGTTTTTT; CDR3: CASSLQGAGNEKLFF; J: TRBJ1-4; size: .; V: TRBV5-1; D: TRBD1
DNA: TGTGCCAGCAGCCAAGATGGCCAGACCCATCAGCCCCAGCATTTT; CDR3: CASSQDGQTHQPQHF; J: TRBJ1-5; size: .; V: TRBV4-2; D: .
DNA: TGTGCCAGCAGCTTGAATGGAGGGAGACTGGGGCAGCCCCAGCATTTT; CDR3: CASSLNGGRLGQPQHF; J: TRBJ1-5; size: .; V: TRBV5-6; D: .
DNA: TGTGCCAGCAGTCCGGGACAGGGGGCTTTGGCAATCGGTCAGCCCCAGCATTTT; CDR3: CASSPGQGALAIGQPQHF; J: TRBJ1-5; size: .; V: TRBV27; D: TRBD1
DNA: TGTGCCAGCAGCTCCACGACAGGGGTGACGGAGACCCAGTACTTC; CDR3: CASSSTTGVTETQYF; J: TRBJ2-5; size: many; V: TRBV7-9; D: TRBD1
DNA: TGTGCCAGCAGCTTGGGACAGGGCGTCGAGCAGTACTTC; CDR3: CASSLGQGVEQYF; J: TRBJ2-7; size: .; V: TRBV5-4; D: TRBD1
DNA: TGTGCCTGGAGCTTGGGACAGAGGAACACTGAAGCTTTCTTT; CDR3: CAWSLGQRNTEAFF; J: TRBJ1-1; size: .; V: TRBV30; D: TRBD1
DNA: TGTGCCAGCAGCTTGGCCGACACTAACTATGGCTACACCTTC; CDR3: CASSLADTNYGYTF; J: TRBJ1-2; size: .; V: TRBV5-5; D: .
DNA: TGTGCCAGCGTGCCAACGGTCAACACTGAAGCTTTCTTT; CDR3: CASVPTVNTEAFF; J: TRBJ1-1; size: .; V: TRBV28; D: .
DNA: TGCGCCAGCAGCTTAGGGGACAGGGGTGGCAACACTGAAGCTTTCTTT; CDR3: CASSLGDRGGNTEAFF; J: TRBJ1-1; size: .; V: TRBV5-1; D: TRBD1
DNA: TGTGCCAGCAGGGGACAGGGGGCGGTGGTAGGGTCCCAAGAGACCCAGTACTTC; CDR3: CASRGQGAVVGSQETQYF; J: TRBJ2-5; size: .; V: TRBV27; D: TRBD1
DNA: TGTGCCAGTAGTATAGATCAGCTAGCGGGGTCCTACGAGCAGTACTTC; CDR3: CASSIDQLAGSYEQYF; J: TRBJ2-7; size: once; V: TRBV19; D: TRBD2
DNA: TGTGCCAGCAGTTGCGGCCGGACACGCACAGATACGCAGTATTTT; CDR3: CASSCGRTRTDTQYF; J: TRBJ2-3; size: .; V: TRBV6-4; D: .
DNA: TGCGCCAGCAGCTTGGAAATGGGCACTGAAGCTTTCTTT; CDR3: CASSLEMGTEAFF; J: TRBJ1-1; size: .; V: TRBV5-1; D: .
DNA: TGTGCCAGCAGTTTCGAGGGTTCCCCATTCACCTACGAGCAGTACTTC; CDR3: CASSFEGSPFTYEQYF; J: TRBJ2-7; size: .; V: TRBV27; D: .
DNA: TGTGCCAGCAGCTTAGACGGGACTAGCGGTAACTACGAGCAGTACTTC; CDR3: CASSLDGTSGNYEQYF; J: TRBJ2-7; size: .; V: TRBV7-8; D: TRBD2
DNA: TGTGCCAGCAGCTTATGGGGACAGGGGTCTGGGGCCAACGTCCTGACTTTC; CDR3: CASSLWGQGSGANVLTF; J: TRBJ2-6; size: .; V: TRBV7-3; D: TRBD1
DNA: TGTGCCAGCAGTTCCCGCCGCGGGAACACTGAAGCTTTCTTT; CDR3: CASSSRRGNTEAFF; J: TRBJ1-1; size: .; V: TRBV27; D: .
DNA: TGTGCCAGCAGGTCGGGCGGGCCGAACACCGGGGAGCTGTTTTTT; CDR3: CASRSGGPNTGELFF; J: TRBJ2-2; size: .; V: TRBV7-3; D: .
DNA: TGTGCCAGCGGCCCGGCCGCGCATCTTAATTACGAGCAGTACTTC; CDR3: CASGPAAHLNYEQYF; J: TRBJ2-7; size: .; V: TRBV27; D: .
DNA: TGCACCAGCAGCCGTACTCGGGGTTTGTCGGCCAAAAACATTCAGTACTTC; CDR3: CTSSRTRGLSAKNIQYF; J: TRBJ2-4; size: few; V: TRBV1; D: .
DNA: TGTGCCAGCAGTAACAGGGGGCAGTGGACCGGGGAGCTGTTTTTT; CDR3: CASSNRGQWTGELFF; J: TRBJ2-2; size: few; V: TRBV2; D: TRBD1
DNA: TGTGCCAGCAGCTTCGGGACTAGCAATGAGCAGTTCTTC; CDR3: CASSFGTSNEQFF; J: TRBJ2-1; size: .; V: TRBV5-8; D: TRBD2
DNA: TGTGCCAGCAGCTTGGCTCAGGCCAACACCGGGGAGCTGTTTTTT; CDR3: CASSLAQANTGELFF; J: TRBJ2-2; size: .; V: TRBV7-3; D: .
DNA: TGTGCCAGCAGCTCCAGGGTAGGTCAGCCCCAGCATTTT; CDR3: CASSSRVGQPQHF; J: TRBJ1-5; size: .; V: TRBV7-9; D: .
DNA: TGTGCCAGCAGTCCGACAGGGGGGCTCTACGAGCAGTACTTC; CDR3: CASSPTGGLYEQYF; J: TRBJ2-7; size: .; V: TRBV6-4; D: TRBD1
DNA: TGTGCCAGCAGTTTACCCCTCGGGACAACTGAAGCTTTCTTT; CDR3: CASSLPLGTTEAFF; J: TRBJ1-1; size: .; V: TRBV28; D: .
DNA: TGTGCCAGCAGCTTAGGCACAGCCTCGAACACTGAAGCTTTCTTT; CDR3: CASSLGTASNTEAFF; J: TRBJ1-1; size: .; V: TRBV7-9; D: .
DNA: TGTGCCAGCAGCCCGGACAGGGACTATGGCTACACCTTC; CDR3: CASSPDRDYGYTF; J: TRBJ1-2; size: .; V: TRBV28; D: TRBD1
DNA: TGTGCCAGTAGTATCGGGTCAAGGACAGATACGCAGTATTTT; CDR3: CASSIGSRTDTQYF; J: TRBJ2-3; size: .; V: TRBV19; D: .
DNA: TGTGCCAGCGCCGGGGAGGAGGCCTACGAGCAGTACTTC; CDR3: CASAGEEAYEQYF; J: TRBJ2-7; size: .; V: TRBV21-1; D: .
DNA: TGTGCCAGCAGTCCCTTTATAGCGGGGGACAATGAGCAGTTCTTC; CDR3: CASSPFIAGDNEQFF; J: TRBJ2-1; size: .; V: TRBV25-1; D: TRBD2
DNA: TGTGCCAGTAGTCCTCGTCCCCCATATAGCAATCAGCCCCAGCATTTT; CDR3: CASSPRPPYSNQPQHF; J: TRBJ1-5; size: .; V: TRBV19; D: .
DNA: TGCAGCGTTGATGGGGGAGAGTCCAATGAGCAGTTCTTC; CDR3: CSVDGGESNEQFF; J: TRBJ2-1; size: .; V: TRBV29-1; D: .